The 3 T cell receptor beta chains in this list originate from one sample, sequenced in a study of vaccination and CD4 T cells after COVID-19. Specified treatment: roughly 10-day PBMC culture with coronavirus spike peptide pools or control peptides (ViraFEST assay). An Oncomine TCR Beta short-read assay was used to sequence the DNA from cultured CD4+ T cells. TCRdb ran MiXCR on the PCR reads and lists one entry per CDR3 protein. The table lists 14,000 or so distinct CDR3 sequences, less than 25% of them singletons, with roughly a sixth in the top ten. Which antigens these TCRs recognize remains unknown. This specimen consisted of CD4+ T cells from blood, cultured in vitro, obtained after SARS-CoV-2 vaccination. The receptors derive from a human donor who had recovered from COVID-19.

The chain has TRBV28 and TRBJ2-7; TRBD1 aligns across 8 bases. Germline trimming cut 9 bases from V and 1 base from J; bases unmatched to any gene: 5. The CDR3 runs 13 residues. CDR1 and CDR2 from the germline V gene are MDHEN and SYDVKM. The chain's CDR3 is CASSGTGSYEQYF. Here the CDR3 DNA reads TGTGCCAGTTCCGGGACAGGATCCTACGAGCAGTACTTC.

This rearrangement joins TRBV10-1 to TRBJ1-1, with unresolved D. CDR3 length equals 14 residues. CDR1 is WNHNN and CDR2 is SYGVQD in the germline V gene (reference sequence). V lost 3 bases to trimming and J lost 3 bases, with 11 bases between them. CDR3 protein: CASSEGLRDTEAFF. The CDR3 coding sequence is TGCGCCAGCAGTGAAGGTCTAAGGGACACTGAAGCTTTCTTT.

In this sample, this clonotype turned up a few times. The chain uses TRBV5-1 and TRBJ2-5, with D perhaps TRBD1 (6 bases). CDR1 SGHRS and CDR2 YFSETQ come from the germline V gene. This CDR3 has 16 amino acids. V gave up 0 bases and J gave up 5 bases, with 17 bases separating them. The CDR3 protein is CASSLALGTNGETQYF. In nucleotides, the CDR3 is TGCGCCAGCAGCTTGGCCCTCGGGACAAACGGGGAGACCCAGTACTTC. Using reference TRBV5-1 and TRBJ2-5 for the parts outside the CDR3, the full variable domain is KAGVTQTPRYLIKTRGQQVTLSCSPISGHRSVSWYQQTPGQGLQFLFEYFSETQRNKGNFPGRFSGRQFSNSRSEMNVSTLELGDSALYLCASSLALGTNGETQYFGPGTRLLVL.